The 20 T cell receptor beta chains given below trace back to one sample, sequenced in a study of blood T cell repertoires in COVID-19. Some clones are missing from TCRdb's copy, which holds only in-frame ones; the method was immunoSEQ multiplex PCR. The table records just over 250,000 clones, 80% to 90% of them present only once. Input material: peripheral blood. The origin of the receptors is a woman in her 70s with COVID-19, enrolled during active disease.

V gene TRBV7-2 combines with J gene TRBJ2-5; D is possibly TRBD1 (6 bases). V lost 5 bases and J lost 2, with 15 bases in between. Germline loops: CDR1 SGHTA, CDR2 FQGNSA. CDR3 length: 15 amino acids. CDR3 coding DNA: TGTGCCAGCAGCCTCTCCGGGACACCACAAGAGACCCAGTACTTC. Residues: CASSLSGTPQETQYF. The full variable domain, rest sourced from reference TRBV7-2 and TRBJ2-5, is GAGVSQSPSNKVTEKGKDVELRCDPISGHTALYWYRQSLGQGLEFLIYFQGNSAPDKSGLPSDRFSAERTGGSVSTLTIQRTQQEDSAVYLCASSLSGTPQETQYFGPGTRLLVL.

The chain links TRBV19 to TRBJ1-3, with a tentative D call TRBD1 (5 bases). The CDR3 has 15 amino acids. CDR1 LNHDA and CDR2 SQIVND come from the germline V gene (reference sequence). V was trimmed by 6 bases and J by 8 bases, leaving 20 bases between them. CDR3 loop: CASSPRRGSWDTIYF. CDR3 in DNA: TGTGCCAGTAGCCCCCGTAGGGGAAGCTGGGACACCATATATTTT.

The rearrangement joins TRBV2 to TRBJ1-1, with a weak D call TRBD1 (6 bases). The V gene lost 7 bases and the J gene lost 8 bases, with 23 bases spanning the gap. Germline CDR1 SNHLY, CDR2 FYNNEI. This CDR3 spans 15 amino acids. The CDR3 sequence is CASTGTHLIVTEAFF. In nucleotides, the CDR3 is TGTGCCAGCACCGGGACACATCTTATAGTTACCGAAGCTTTCTTT.

This clone was detected only once. The gene calls are TRBV2 and TRBJ1-1; D is unclear. V gave up 1 base and J gave up 4 bases, with 7 bases separating them. This CDR3 has 13 amino acids. The germline CDR1 and CDR2 sequences are SNHLY and FYNNEI. Here the CDR3 DNA reads TGTGCCAGCAGTGAAGAAAGCGGCACTGAAGCTTTCTTT. The encoded protein is CASSEESGTEAFF.

The CDR3 region has the DNA TGTGCCAGCAGCTTTGCGGGACAGTCGAAGTCAAACACCATATATTTT. It specifies CASSFAGQSKSNTIYF. This chain uses TRBV7-8 with TRBJ1-3, with 7 nucleotides matching TRBD1. The CDR3 loop spans 16 amino acids. Trimming cost V 3 bases and J 6 bases; bases outside gene matches: 11. Looked up from germline, CDR1 is SGHVS and CDR2 is FQNEAQ.

This rearrangement joins TRBV7-8 to TRBJ1-2; the D gene is possibly TRBD1 (5 bases). The V end lost 5 bases, the J end lost 8 bases, and 27 bases lay between the germline ends. Germline V CDR1 and CDR2: SGHVS, FQNEAQ. The CDR3 runs to 17 residues. CDR3 residues: CASSLHIDTGAVQGYTF. The CDR3 DNA sequence: TGTGCCAGCAGCCTACACATCGATACAGGCGCCGTTCAAGGCTACACCTTC.

The chain is built from TRBV5-1 and TRBJ2-1; D may be TRBD2 (6 bases). Trimming left V 3 bases short and J 9 bases short, with 13 bases between. The CDR3 runs 13 residues. Germline values: CDR1 SGHRS, CDR2 YFSETQ. CDR3 residues: CASSSTYSGEQFF. The DNA for the CDR3 is TGCGCCAGCAGCTCAACCTATAGCGGTGAGCAGTTCTTC.

This chain uses TRBV18 with TRBJ1-1; 7 bases are a match to TRBD1. V was clipped by 3 bases and J by 1 base; unmatched bases: 5. The CDR3 spans 15 residues. CDR1 and CDR2 from the germline V gene are KGHSH and LQKENI. The CDR3 nucleotides are TGTGCCAGCTCACCCCTACAGGGGAAGAACACTGAAGCTTTCTTT. Translated: CASSPLQGKNTEAFF. The entire variable domain, with the rest obtained from reference TRBV18 and TRBJ1-1, is as follows: NAGVMQNPRHLVRRRGQEARLRCSPMKGHSHVYWYRQLPEEGLKFMVYLQKENIIDESGMPKERFSAEFPKEGPSILRIQQVVRGDSAAYFCASSPLQGKNTEAFFGQGTRLTVV.

The chain joins TRBV5-1 to TRBJ2-3; no reliable D call. Germline V gene lookup returns CDR1 SGHRS and CDR2 YFSETQ. Trimming removed 0 bases from V and 2 bases from J, with 13 bases in between. The CDR3 is 16 amino acids. As DNA, the CDR3 is TGCGCCAGCAGCTTGGCAGGCTCCTTGTACACAGATACGCAGTATTTT. Its translation is CASSLAGSLYTDTQYF. Complete variable domain (other parts from reference TRBV5-1 and TRBJ2-3): KAGVTQTPRYLIKTRGQQVTLSCSPISGHRSVSWYQQTPGQGLQFLFEYFSETQRNKGNFPGRFSGRQFSNSRSEMNVSTLELGDSALYLCASSLAGSLYTDTQYFGPGTRLTVL.

The V gene is TRBV4-3, the J gene TRBJ1-4, with D possibly TRBD1 on 5 matching bases. The CDR3 contains 13 residues. Germline values: CDR1 LGHNA, CDR2 YSLEER. With 3 bases removed from V and 5 bases from J, the gap between germline ends came to 7 bases. The CDR3 DNA is TGCGCCAGCAGCCATCGACAGAATGAAAAACTGTTTTTT. Translation gives CASSHRQNEKLFF.

This rearrangement joins TRBV5-1 to TRBJ2-2; TRBD1 agrees at 7 bases. This CDR3 has 16 residues. Per the germline V gene, CDR1 is SGHRS and CDR2 is YFSETQ. The trim removed 2 bases at V and 3 bases at J, leaving 7 bases unmatched. CDR3 loop: CASSFLTGTDTGELFF. CDR3 nucleotide sequence: TGCGCCAGCAGCTTCCTGACAGGGACGGACACCGGGGAGCTGTTTTTT.

This sequence joins TRBV30 and TRBJ2-2, with D possibly TRBD2 on 6 matching bases. V lost 4 bases, J lost 6 bases, and 12 bases lay in between. CDR1 GTSNPN and CDR2 SVGIG come from the germline V gene (reference sequence). The CDR3 contains 13 residues. DNA of the CDR3: TGTGCCTGGACCTGGAGGGTGGCCGGGGAGCTGTTTTTT. It codes for CAWTWRVAGELFF.

As concerns this clone: The sample has other DNA sequences that encode this CDR3 too. The rearrangement joins TRBV6-5 to TRBJ2-7, with 7 nucleotides matching TRBD1. Per germline, CDR1 MNHEY and CDR2 SVGAGI. Trimming at V came to 5 bases and at J to 2 bases, leaving 3 bases not matched to a gene. This CDR3 region has 13 residues. CDR3 sequence: CASSRDRAYEQYF. The CDR3 DNA sequence: TGTGCCAGCAGTAGGGACAGAGCCTACGAGCAGTACTTC.

This clone has only one observation. The chain has TRBV7-9 and TRBJ1-4, with 8 bases identical to TRBD1. In germline, CDR1 is SEHNR, CDR2 FQNEAQ (reference sequence). J gave up 8 bases and V 6 bases, and 8 bases lay outside the gene matches. CDR3 length: 14 residues. Here the CDR3 reads CASSIGQGREKLFF. Written as DNA, the CDR3 is TGTGCCAGCAGTATTGGACAGGGACGGGAAAAACTGTTTTTT.

The V gene is TRBV5-1, the J gene TRBJ2-7; possibly TRBD1 for D (6 bases). V was cut by 4 bases and J by 6 bases, with 11 bases left in between. This CDR3 spans 12 amino acids. The germline gives CDR1 SGHRS, CDR2 YFSETQ. CDR3 bases: TGCGCCAGCAGCAGACAGGTCGGCGAGCAGTACTTC. Encoded protein: CASSRQVGEQYF.

The gene calls are TRBV2 and TRBJ1-3; D is undetermined. Trimming took 10 bases from V and 0 from J, leaving 7 bases between them. This CDR3 contains 12 residues. The V gene's germline CDR1 is SNHLY and CDR2 FYNNEI. In nucleotides, the CDR3 is TGTGCCACCGGAGACTCTGGAAACACCATATATTTT. As protein: CATGDSGNTIYF.

The chain uses TRBV3-1 (or the pseudogene TRBV3-2) and TRBJ1-6, with TRBD1 matching over 7 bases. Per germline, CDR1 LGHDT and CDR2 YNNKEL (reference sequence). CDR3 length: 15 amino acids. The V segment lost 5 bases and the J segment 7 bases; nucleotides outside the gene matches: 8. The CDR3 DNA reads as TGTGCCAGCAGCGCCTCCGGGACAGAGAATTCACCCCTCCACTTT. Translation gives CASSASGTENSPLHF.

The chain recombines TRBV30 with TRBJ1-2, with D maybe TRBD1 (6 bases). V was cut by 0 bases and J by 7 bases, with 9 bases left in between. Germline CDR1 reads GTSNPN; CDR2 reads SVGIG (reference sequence). This CDR3 spans 12 amino acids. CDR3 DNA sequence: TGTGCCTGGAGTGTACTGGACAGTGGCTACACCTTC. Protein product: CAWSVLDSGYTF.

V and J are TRBV30 and TRBJ2-7; D is unclear. The CDR3 is 11 amino acids. Trimming removed 5 bases from V and 3 bases from J, with 8 bases in between. Germline assignment: CDR1 GTSNPN and CDR2 SVGIG (reference sequence). CDR3 residues: CAWGPGYEQYF. CDR3 nucleotide sequence: TGTGCCTGGGGACCCGGCTACGAGCAGTACTTC. The full variable domain, rest sourced from reference TRBV30 and TRBJ2-7, is SQTIHQWPATLVQPVGSPLSLECTVEGTSNPNLYWYRQAAGRGLQLLFYSVGIGQISSEVPQNLSASRPQDRQFILSSKKLLLSDSGFYLCAWGPGYEQYFGPGTRLTVT.

This chain links TRBV19 with TRBJ1-6; maybe TRBD1 (5 bases). The germline V and J ends were trimmed by 7 bases and 8 bases, with 15 bases remaining between them. The germline V gene has CDR1 LNHDA and CDR2 SQIVND (reference sequence). This CDR3 is built from 14 residues. This CDR3 reads CASTSIGGDSPLHF. The CDR3 DNA follows: TGTGCCAGTACCAGTATCGGGGGGGATTCACCCCTCCACTTT.